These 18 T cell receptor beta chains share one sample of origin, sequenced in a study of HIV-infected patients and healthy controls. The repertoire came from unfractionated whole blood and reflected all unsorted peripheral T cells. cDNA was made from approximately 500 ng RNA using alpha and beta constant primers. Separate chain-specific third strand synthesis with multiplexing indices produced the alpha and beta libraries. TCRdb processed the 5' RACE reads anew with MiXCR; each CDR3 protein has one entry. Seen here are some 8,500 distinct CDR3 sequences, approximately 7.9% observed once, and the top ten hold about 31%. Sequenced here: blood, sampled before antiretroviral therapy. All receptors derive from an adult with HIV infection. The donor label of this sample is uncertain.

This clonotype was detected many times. The CDR3 bases are TGTGCCAGTAGTGCTCTCCGGGACGGCCTGGGGCCCCAGCATTTT. Protein: CASSALRDGLGPQHF. J is TRBJ1-5 and V is TRBV19; D is possibly TRBD1 (5 bases). CDR1 LNHDA and CDR2 SQIVND come from the germline V gene (reference sequence). Trimming removed 5 bases from V and 9 bases from J, with 20 bases in between. This CDR3 is built from 15 residues.

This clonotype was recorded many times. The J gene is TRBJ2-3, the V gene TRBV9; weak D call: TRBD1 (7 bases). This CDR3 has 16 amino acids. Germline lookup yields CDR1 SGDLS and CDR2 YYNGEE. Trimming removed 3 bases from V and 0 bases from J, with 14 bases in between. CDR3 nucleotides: TGTGCCAGCAGCGAGGGGGCTAGCGACAGCACAGATACGCAGTATTTT. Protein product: CASSEGASDSTDTQYF.

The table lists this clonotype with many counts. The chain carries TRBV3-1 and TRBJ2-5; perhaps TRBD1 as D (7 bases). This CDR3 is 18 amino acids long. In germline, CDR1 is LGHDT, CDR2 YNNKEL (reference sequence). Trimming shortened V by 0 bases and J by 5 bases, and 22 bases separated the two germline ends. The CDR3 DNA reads TGTGCCAGCAGCCAAGAGCCGAGTGGCAGGGGGGCAGGCGAGACCCAGTACTTC. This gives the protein CASSQEPSGRGAGETQYF.

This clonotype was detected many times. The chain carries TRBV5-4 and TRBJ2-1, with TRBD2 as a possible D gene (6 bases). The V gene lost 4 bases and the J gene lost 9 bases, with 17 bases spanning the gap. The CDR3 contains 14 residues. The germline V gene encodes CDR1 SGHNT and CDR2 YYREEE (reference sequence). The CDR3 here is CASSRGWSGSEQFF. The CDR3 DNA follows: TGTGCCAGCAGCCGGGGGTGGTCGGGGAGTGAGCAGTTCTTC.

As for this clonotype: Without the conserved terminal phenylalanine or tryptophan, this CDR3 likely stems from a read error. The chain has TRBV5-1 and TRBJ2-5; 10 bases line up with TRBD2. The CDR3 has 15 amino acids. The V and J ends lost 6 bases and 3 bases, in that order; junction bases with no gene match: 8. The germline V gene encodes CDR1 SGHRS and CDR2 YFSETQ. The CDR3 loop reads CASKPLAGVEETQYL. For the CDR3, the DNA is TGCGCCAGCAAGCCCCTAGCGGGGGTAGAAGAGACCCAGTACCTC.

The DNA for the CDR3 is TGTGCCAGCGGAAGGGAAGTAGCGGGAGGTCAGGAGACCCAGTACTTC. This codes for CASGREVAGGQETQYF. This chain uses TRBV27 with TRBJ2-5, with 10 nucleotides matching TRBD2. Germline CDR1 and CDR2: MNHEY and SMNVEV (reference sequence). With V trimmed by 8 bases and J by 5 bases, 14 bases remained unmatched. This CDR3 contains 16 residues.

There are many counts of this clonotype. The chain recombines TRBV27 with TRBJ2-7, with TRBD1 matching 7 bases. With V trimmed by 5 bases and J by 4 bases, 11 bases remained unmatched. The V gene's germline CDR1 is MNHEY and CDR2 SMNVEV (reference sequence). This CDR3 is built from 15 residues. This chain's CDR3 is CASSPGQSLSYEQYF. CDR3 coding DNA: TGTGCCAGCAGTCCGGGACAGTCTCTCTCTTACGAGCAGTACTTC.

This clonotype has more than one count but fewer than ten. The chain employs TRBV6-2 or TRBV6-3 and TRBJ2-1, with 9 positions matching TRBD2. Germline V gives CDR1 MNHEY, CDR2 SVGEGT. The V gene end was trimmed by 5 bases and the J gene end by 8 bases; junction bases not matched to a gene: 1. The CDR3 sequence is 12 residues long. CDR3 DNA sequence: TGTGCCAGCAGTCGGACTAGCGATGAGCAGTTCTTC. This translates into CASSRTSDEQFF.

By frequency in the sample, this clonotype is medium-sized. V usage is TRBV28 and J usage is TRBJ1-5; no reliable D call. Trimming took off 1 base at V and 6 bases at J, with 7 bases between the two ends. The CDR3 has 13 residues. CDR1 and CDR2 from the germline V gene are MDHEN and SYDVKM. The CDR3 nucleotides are TGTGCCAGCAGTTTATCGCAGTCTCAGCCCCAGCATTTT. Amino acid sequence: CASSLSQSQPQHF.

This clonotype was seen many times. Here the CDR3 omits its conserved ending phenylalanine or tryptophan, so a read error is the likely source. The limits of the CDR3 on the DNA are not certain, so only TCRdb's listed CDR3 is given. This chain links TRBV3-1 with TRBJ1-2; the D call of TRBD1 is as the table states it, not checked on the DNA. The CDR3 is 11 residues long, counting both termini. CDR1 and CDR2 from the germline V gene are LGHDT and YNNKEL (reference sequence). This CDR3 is CASSLLGPHGA.

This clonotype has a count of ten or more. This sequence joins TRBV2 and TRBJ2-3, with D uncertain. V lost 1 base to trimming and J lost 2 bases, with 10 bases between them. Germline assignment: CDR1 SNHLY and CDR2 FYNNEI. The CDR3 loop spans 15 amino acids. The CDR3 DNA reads TGTGCCAGCAGTGAAGTCGCATTGATCACAGATACGCAGTATTTT. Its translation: CASSEVALITDTQYF.

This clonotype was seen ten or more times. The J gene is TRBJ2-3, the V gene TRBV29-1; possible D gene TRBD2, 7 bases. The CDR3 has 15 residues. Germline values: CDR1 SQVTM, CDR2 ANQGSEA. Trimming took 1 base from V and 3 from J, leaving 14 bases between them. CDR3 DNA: TGCAGCGTTGAAGGGGAAGGGGGGGCTACAGATACGCAGTATTTT. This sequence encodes CSVEGEGGATDTQYF.

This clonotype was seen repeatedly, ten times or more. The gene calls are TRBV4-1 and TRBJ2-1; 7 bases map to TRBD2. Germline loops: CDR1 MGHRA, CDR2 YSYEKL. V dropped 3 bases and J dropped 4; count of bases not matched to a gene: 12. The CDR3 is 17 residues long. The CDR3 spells CASSHSLEREKYNEQFF. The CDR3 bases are TGCGCCAGCAGCCACTCGTTGGAGCGGGAAAAATACAATGAGCAGTTCTTC.

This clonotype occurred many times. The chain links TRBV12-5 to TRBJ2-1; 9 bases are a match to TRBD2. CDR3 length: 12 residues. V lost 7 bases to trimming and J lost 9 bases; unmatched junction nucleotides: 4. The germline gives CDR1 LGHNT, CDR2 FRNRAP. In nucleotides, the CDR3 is TGTGCTAGTGAGGGACTAGCCGGTGAGCAGTTCTTC. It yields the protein CASEGLAGEQFF. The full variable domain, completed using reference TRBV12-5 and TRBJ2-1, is DARVTQTPRHKVTEMGQEVTMRCQPILGHNTVFWYRQTMMQGLELLAYFRNRAPLDDSGMPKDRFSAEMPDATLATLKIQPSEPRDSAVYFCASEGLAGEQFFGPGTRLTVL.

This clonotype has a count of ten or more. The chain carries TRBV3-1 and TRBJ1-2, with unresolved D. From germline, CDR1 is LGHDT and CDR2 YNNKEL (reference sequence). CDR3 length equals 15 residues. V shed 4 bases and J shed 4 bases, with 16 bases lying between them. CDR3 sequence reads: CASSPRTDHVYGYTF. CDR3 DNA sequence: TGTGCCAGCAGCCCACGGACGGATCACGTCTATGGCTACACCTTC.

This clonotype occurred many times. The CDR3 is CAWSTPPVEQYF. In DNA, the CDR3 is TGTGCCTGGAGTACCCCACCTGTCGAGCAGTACTTC. The chain links TRBV30 to TRBJ2-7; the D is unclear. CDR1 and CDR2 from the germline V gene are GTSNPN and SVGIG (reference sequence). The CDR3 has 12 residues. V gave up 2 bases and J gave up 6 bases, with 11 bases separating them.

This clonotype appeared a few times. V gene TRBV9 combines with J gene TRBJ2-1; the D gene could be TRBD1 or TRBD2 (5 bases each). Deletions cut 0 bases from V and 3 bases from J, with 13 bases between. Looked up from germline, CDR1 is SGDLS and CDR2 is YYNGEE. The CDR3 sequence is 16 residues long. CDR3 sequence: CASSVVGAAIYNEQFF. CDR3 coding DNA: TGTGCCAGCAGCGTAGTCGGGGCAGCGATCTACAATGAGCAGTTCTTC.

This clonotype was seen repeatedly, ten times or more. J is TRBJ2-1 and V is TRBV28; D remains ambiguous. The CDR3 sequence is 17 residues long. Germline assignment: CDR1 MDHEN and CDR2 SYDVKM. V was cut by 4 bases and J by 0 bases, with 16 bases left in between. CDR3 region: CASSSRLVGSSYNEQFF. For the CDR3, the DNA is TGTGCCAGCAGTTCCCGATTAGTGGGAAGCTCCTACAATGAGCAGTTCTTC.